Reported below is one T cell receptor beta chain. What it recognizes is unknown. RNA transcripts gave rise to amplified TCR beta CDR3 regions. HTBI primers drove first-round RT-PCR of the TCR CDR3. TCRdb re-called the multiplex PCR reads through MiXCR, storing one row per CDR3 protein. The sample lists around 240,000 distinct CDR3 sequences; roughly 15% were seen once. The sample originates from a study of T cells in Graves' hyperthyroidism and ophthalmopathy. This CDR3 comprises 15 residues. Germline V lookup: CDR1 MGHDK, CDR2 SYGVNS. V lost 7 bases to trimming and J lost 0 bases, with 10 bases between them. Broader study findings: Researchers found most expanded thyroid clonotypes above 0.001 in blood as well.

The diagnoses drew upon clinical symptoms, serum thyroxine and TRAb, thyroid ultrasound and orbital computed tomography. V gene TRBV25-1 combines with J gene TRBJ2-6, with D possibly called TRBD1 or TRBD2 (5 bases each). The receptor comes from a woman aged 40 to 50 with Graves' hyperthyroidism that later progressed to Graves' ophthalmopathy. The sample taken for sequencing was blood. DNA for the CDR3: TGTGCCAGCAATCTGGGGGACTCTGGGGCCAACGTCCTGACTTTC. Protein: CASNLGDSGANVLTF. Combining the CDR3 with reference TRBV25-1 and TRBJ2-6 gives the whole variable domain EADIYQTPRYLVIGTGKKITLECSQTMGHDKMYWYQQDPGMELHLIHYSYGVNSTEKGDLSSESTVSRIRTEHFPLTLESARPSHTSQYLCASNLGDSGANVLTFGAGSRLTVL.